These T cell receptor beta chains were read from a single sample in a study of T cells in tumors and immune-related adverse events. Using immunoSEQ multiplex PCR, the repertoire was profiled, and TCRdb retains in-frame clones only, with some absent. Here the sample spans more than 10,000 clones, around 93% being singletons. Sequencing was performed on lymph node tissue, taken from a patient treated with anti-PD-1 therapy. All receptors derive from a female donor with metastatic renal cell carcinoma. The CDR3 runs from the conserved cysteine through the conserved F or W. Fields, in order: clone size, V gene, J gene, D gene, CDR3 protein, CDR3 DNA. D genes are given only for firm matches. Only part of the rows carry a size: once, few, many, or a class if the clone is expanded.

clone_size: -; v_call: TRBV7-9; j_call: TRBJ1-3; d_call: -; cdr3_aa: CASSQLHYSGNTIYF; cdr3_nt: TGTGCCAGCAGCCAGCTACACTACTCTGGAAACACCATATATTTT
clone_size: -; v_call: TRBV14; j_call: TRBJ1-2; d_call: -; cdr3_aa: CASSQDARGPNYGYTF; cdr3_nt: TGTGCCAGCAGCCAAGATGCCAGGGGACCTAACTATGGCTACACCTTC
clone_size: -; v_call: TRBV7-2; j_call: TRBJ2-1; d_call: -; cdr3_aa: CASSPRTVIYEQFF; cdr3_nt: TGTGCCAGCAGCCCAAGGACCGTTATCTATGAGCAGTTCTTC
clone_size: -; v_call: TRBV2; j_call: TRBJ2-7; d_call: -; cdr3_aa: CASSEVRRGGEQYF; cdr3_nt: TGTGCCAGCAGTGAAGTCCGCAGGGGAGGGGAGCAGTACTTC
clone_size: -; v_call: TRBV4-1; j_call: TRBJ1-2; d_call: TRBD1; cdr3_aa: CASSRIGGSEAPRDGYTF; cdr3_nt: TGCGCCAGCAGCCGGATAGGGGGCTCGGAGGCCCCAAGGGATGGCTACACCTTC
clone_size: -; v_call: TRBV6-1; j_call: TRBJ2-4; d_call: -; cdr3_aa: CAISGTRAKNIQYF; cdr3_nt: TGTGCCATTTCCGGGACACGGGCCAAAAACATTCAGTACTTC
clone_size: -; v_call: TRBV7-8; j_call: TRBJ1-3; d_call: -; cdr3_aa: CASSLDYRATGNTIYF; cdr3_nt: TGTGCCAGCAGCTTAGACTACAGGGCCACTGGAAACACCATATATTTT
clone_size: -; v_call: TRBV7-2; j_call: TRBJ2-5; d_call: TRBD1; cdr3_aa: CASSLGAGGETQYF; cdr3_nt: TGTGCCAGCAGCCTGGGGGCAGGGGGAGAGACCCAGTACTTC
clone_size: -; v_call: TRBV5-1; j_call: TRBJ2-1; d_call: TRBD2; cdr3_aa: CASSRGRENEQFF; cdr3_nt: TGCGCCAGCAGCCGGGGGAGGGAAAATGAGCAGTTCTTC
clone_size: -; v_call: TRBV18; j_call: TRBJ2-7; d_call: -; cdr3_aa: CASSLQGYYEQYF; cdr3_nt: TGTGCCAGCTCACTCCAGGGGTACTACGAGCAGTACTTC
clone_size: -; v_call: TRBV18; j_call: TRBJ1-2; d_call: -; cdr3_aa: CASSPQSESNYGYTF; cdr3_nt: TGTGCCAGCTCACCCCAATCGGAGTCTAACTATGGCTACACCTTC
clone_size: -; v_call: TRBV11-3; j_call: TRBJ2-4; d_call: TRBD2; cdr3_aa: CASSPGLAGVLAKNIQYF; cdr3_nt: TGTGCCAGCAGCCCGGGACTAGCGGGAGTACTAGCCAAAAACATTCAGTACTTC
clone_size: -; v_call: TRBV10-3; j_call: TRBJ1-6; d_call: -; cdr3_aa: CAISPRHPKDSPLHF; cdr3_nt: TGTGCCATCAGTCCCCGACACCCGAAGGATTCACCCCTCCACTTT
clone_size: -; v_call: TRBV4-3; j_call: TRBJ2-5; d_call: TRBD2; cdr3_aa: CASSQTGTSGGETQYF; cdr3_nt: TGCGCCAGCAGCCAGACCGGGACTAGCGGGGGGGAGACCCAGTACTTC
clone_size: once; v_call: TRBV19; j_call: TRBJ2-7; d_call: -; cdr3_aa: CASSPDSSYEQYF; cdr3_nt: TGTGCCAGTAGTCCTGACAGTAGCTACGAGCAGTACTTC
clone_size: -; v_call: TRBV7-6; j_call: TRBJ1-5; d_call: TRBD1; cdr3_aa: CASSLATGSNQPQHF; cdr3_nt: TGTGCCAGCAGCTTAGCGACAGGGAGCAATCAGCCCCAGCATTTT
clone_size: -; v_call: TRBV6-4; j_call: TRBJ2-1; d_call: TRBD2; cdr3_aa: CASSALAGGYNEQFF; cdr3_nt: TGTGCCAGCAGTGCCCTAGCGGGAGGGTACAATGAGCAGTTCTTC
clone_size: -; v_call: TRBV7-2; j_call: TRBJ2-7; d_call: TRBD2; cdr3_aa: CASSPWTSGGYEQYF; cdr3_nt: TGTGCCAGCAGCCCTTGGACTAGCGGGGGCTACGAGCAGTACTTC
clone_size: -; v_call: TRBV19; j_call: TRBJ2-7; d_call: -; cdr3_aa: CASSITGFDHYEQYF; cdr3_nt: TGTGCCAGTAGTATAACGGGATTTGATCACTACGAGCAGTACTTC
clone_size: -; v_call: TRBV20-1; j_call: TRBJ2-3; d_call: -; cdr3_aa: CSRLSGDTQYF; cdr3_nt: TGCAGTCGCCTAAGCGGAGATACGCAGTATTTT
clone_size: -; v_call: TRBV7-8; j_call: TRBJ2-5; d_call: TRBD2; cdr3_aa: CASSRWTSGILQETQYF; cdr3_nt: TGTGCCAGCAGTCGTTGGACTAGCGGGATTTTACAAGAGACCCAGTACTTC
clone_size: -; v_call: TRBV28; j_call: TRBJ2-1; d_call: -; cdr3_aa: CASRLLGNEQFF; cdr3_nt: TGTGCCAGCAGACTATTAGGCAATGAGCAGTTCTTC
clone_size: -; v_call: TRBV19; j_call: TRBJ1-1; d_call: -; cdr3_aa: CAAYSDSSNTEAFF; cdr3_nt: TGTGCCGCATACTCAGATAGCTCGAACACTGAAGCTTTCTTT
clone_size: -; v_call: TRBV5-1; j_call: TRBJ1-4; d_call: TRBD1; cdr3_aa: CASSSQGVLREKLFF; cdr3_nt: TGCGCCAGCAGCTCGCAGGGGGTTTTACGTGAAAAACTGTTTTTT
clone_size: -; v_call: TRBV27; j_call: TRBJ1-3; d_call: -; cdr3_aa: CASRSLGNTIYF; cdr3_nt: TGTGCCAGCAGAAGCCTAGGAAACACCATATATTTT
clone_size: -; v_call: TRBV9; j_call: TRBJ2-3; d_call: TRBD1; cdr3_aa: CASSVQGARGTDTQYF; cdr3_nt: TGTGCCAGCAGCGTTCAGGGGGCGCGGGGCACAGATACGCAGTATTTT
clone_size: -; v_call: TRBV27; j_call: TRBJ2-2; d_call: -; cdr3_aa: CASSAHLTGELFF; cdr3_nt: TGTGCCAGCAGTGCACATCTCACCGGGGAGCTGTTTTTT
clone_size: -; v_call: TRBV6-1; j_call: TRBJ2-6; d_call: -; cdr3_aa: CASSARGSSGANVLTF; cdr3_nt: TGTGCCAGCAGTGCGAGGGGTAGCTCTGGGGCCAACGTCCTGACTTTC
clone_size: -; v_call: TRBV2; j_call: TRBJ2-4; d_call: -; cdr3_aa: CASSESLAGNIQYF; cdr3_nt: TGTGCCAGCAGTGAGAGCCTAGCTGGAAACATTCAGTACTTC
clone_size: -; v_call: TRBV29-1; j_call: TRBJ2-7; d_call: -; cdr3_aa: CSVGSPGTSYEQYF; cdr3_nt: TGCAGCGTAGGATCCCCGGGGACTTCCTACGAGCAGTACTTC
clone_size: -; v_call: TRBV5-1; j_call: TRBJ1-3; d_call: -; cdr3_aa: CASSLGANTIYF; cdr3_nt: TGCGCCAGCAGCTTGGGGGCGAACACTATATATTTT
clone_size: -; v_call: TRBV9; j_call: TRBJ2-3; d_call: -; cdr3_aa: CASSVVEGADTQYF; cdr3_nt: TGTGCCAGCAGCGTAGTTGAGGGGGCAGATACGCAGTATTTT
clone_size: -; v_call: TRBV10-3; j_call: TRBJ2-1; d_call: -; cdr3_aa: CAIRPLNGSYNEQFF; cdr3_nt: TGTGCCATCAGGCCCCTTAACGGGAGCTACAATGAGCAGTTCTTC
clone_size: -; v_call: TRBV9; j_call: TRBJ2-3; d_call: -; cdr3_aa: CASSPRGGRGTDTQYF; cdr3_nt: TGTGCCAGCAGCCCACGTGGGGGCAGGGGCACAGATACGCAGTATTTT
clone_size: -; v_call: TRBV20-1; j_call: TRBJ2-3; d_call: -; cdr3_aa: CSAGPGDTQYF; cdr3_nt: TGCAGTGCCGGACCGGGGGATACGCAGTATTTT
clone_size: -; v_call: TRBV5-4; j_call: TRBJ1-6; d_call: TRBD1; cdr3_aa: CATSQGGNSPLHF; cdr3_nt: TGTGCCACGTCACAGGGGGGAAATTCACCCCTCCACTTT
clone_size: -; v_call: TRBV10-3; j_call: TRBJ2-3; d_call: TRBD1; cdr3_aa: CAIRTGFTDTQYF; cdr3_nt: TGTGCCATCAGGACAGGGTTTACAGATACGCAGTATTTT
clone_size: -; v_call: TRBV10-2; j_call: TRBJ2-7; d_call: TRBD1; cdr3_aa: CASRDRGFSEQYF; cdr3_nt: TGCGCCAGCCGGGACAGGGGATTTTCCGAGCAGTACTTC
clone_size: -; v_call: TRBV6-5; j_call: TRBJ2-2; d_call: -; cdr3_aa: CASSYARSTGELFF; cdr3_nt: TGTGCCAGCAGTTACGCTCGGAGCACCGGGGAGCTGTTTTTT
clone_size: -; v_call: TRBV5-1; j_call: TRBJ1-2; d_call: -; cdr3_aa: CASSGTGLGGYTF; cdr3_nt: TGCGCCAGCAGCGGCACAGGGCTAGGTGGCTACACCTTC
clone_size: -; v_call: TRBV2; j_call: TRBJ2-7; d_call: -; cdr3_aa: CASAPTSRVHEQYF; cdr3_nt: TGTGCCAGCGCTCCCACTAGCCGAGTCCACGAGCAGTACTTC
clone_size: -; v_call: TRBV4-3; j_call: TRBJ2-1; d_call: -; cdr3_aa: CASSQDPYAASYNEQFF; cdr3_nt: TGCGCCAGCAGCCAAGATCCTTACGCGGCATCCTACAATGAGCAGTTCTTC
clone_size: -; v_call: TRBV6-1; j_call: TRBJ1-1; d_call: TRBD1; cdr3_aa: CASSETGGNTEAFF; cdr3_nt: TGTGCCAGCAGTGAGACAGGGGGTAACACTGAAGCTTTCTTT
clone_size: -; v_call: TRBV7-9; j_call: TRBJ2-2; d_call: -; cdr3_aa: CASSLGHMNTGELFF; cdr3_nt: TGTGCCAGCAGCTTGGGACACATGAACACCGGGGAGCTGTTTTTT
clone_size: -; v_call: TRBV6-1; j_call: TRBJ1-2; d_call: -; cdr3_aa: CASSPGTTPRGYTF; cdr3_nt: TGTGCCAGCAGCCCCGGGACTACCCCCCGGGGCTACACCTTC
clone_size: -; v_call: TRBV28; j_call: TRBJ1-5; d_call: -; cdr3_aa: CASSFMAGIFNQPQHF; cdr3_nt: TGTGCCAGCAGTTTCATGGCAGGAATCTTTAATCAGCCCCAGCATTTT
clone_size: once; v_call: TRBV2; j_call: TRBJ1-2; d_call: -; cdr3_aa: CASSEWGAVEDGYTF; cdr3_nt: TGTGCCAGCAGTGAATGGGGGGCCGTTGAAGATGGCTACACCTTC
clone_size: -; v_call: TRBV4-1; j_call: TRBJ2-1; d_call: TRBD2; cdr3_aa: CASSQEVAGDYNEQFF; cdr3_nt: TGCGCCAGCAGCCAAGAAGTAGCGGGGGATTACAATGAGCAGTTCTTC
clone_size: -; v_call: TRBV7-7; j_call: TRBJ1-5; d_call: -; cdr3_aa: CASSPRLCRESLRSNQPQHF; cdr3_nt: TGTGCTAGCAGCCCCCGTTTGTGTCGGGAGTCCCTTCGAAGTAATCAGCCCCAGCATTTT
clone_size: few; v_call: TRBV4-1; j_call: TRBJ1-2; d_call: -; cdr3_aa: CASSQDIGRDYGYTF; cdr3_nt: TGCGCCAGCAGCCAAGATATTGGCAGGGACTATGGCTACACCTTC
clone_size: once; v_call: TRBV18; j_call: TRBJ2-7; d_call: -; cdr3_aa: CASSPPRGPHEQYF; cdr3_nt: TGTGCCAGCTCACCACCTCGGGGGCCCCACGAGCAGTACTTC
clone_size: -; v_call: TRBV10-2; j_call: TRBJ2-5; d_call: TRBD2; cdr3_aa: CASSLTSGVETQYF; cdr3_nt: TGCGCCAGCAGCCTTACTAGCGGGGTTGAGACCCAGTACTTC
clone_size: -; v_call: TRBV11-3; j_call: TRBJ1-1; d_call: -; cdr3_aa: CASSLGVVNTEAFF; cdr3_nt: TGTGCCAGCAGCTTAGGGGTGGTGAACACTGAAGCTTTCTTT
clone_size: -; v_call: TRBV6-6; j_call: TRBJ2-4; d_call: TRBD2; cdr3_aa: CASSSTSGSLMNIQYF; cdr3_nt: TGTGCCAGCAGTTCAACTAGCGGGAGTTTGATGAACATTCAGTACTTC